This TCR beta chain was retrieved from a study of shared clonotypes between healthy human individuals. General study findings and limits: Richness estimates generally favored naive over memory subsets.

The CDR3 totals 13 residues. Trimming removed 4 bases from V and 5 bases from J, with 13 bases in between. From germline, CDR1 is SGHRS and CDR2 YFSETQ. Produced via immunoSEQ multiplex PCR; TCRdb's table is partial and in-frame only. The table shows 2 million to 3 million clones, with more than 90% occurring only once. About this clone: Its antigen is currently unknown.

This TCR was sampled from a man younger than 35 in good health. The source material was naive CD4+ T cells sorted from blood. The subset here: CD45RA+ positively selected. The J gene is TRBJ2-7, the V gene TRBV5-1; D may correspond to TRBD1 or TRBD2 (5 bases each). The CDR3 reads CASSHGTVNEQYF. The DNA of the CDR3 is TGCGCCAGCAGCCACGGGACGGTGAACGAGCAGTACTTC.